This TCR beta chain was found in a study of T cell responses to AZD1222 COVID-19 vaccine. Produced via immunoSEQ multiplex PCR; TCRdb's table is partial and in-frame only. In the table there are 50,000 to 75,000 clones, roughly 87% of which are singletons. There are 14 residues in the CDR3. Germline V CDR1 and CDR2: SGDLS, YYNGEE. Trimming removed 0 bases from V and 3 bases from J, with 7 bases in between. This chain links TRBV9 with TRBJ1-3; D call uncertain. This clonotype was sampled from an adult who received the AZD1222 COVID-19 vaccine. The specimen was peripheral blood, collected 28 days after the second AZD1222 dose. The CDR3 DNA follows: TGTGCCAGCAGCGTAGCTACGAATGGAAACACCATATATTTT. Its protein is CASSVATNGNTIYF. The whole variable domain, filled in from reference TRBV9 and TRBJ1-3, reads DSGVTQTPKHLITATGQRVTLRCSPRSGDLSVYWYQQSLDQGLQFLIQYYNGEERAKGNILERFSAQQFPDLHSELNLSSLELGDSALYFCASSVATNGNTIYFGEGSWLTVV.